This is a list of T cell receptor beta chains from one sample in a study of T cell changes during pregnancy in multiple sclerosis. TCRdb's copy holds only in-frame clones and misses some; the assay was immunoSEQ multiplex PCR. The repertoire holds about 89,000 clones, with around 94% as singletons. Material: peripheral blood, obtained in the third trimester of pregnancy. These receptors originate from a female donor with multiple sclerosis, enrolled in a pregnancy study. Both conserved end residues are part of each CDR3. A D gene is named only where the DNA matches it firmly. Rows give clone size only sometimes, using once, few, many, or a class for an expanded clone.

d_call,clone_size,v_call,j_call,cdr3_aa,cdr3_nt
.,.,TRBV19,TRBJ2-7,CASSIGAGPPYEQYF,TGTGCCAGTAGTATAGGAGCAGGGCCCCCCTACGAGCAGTACTTC
TRBD1,.,TRBV7-9,TRBJ1-5,CASSLAGQGYQPQHF,TGTGCCAGCAGCTTAGCGGGACAGGGGTATCAGCCCCAGCATTTT
TRBD2,.,TRBV10-3,TRBJ2-3,CAISGGPSGGGTDTQYF,TGTGCCATCAGTGGGGGTCCCTCTGGGGGAGGGACAGATACGCAGTATTTT
.,.,TRBV27,TRBJ2-3,CASRPDRRAGTDTQYF,TGTGCCAGCAGACCCGACCGGAGGGCAGGCACAGATACGCAGTATTTT
TRBD2,.,TRBV11-2,TRBJ2-7,CASRRSGSYEQYF,TGTGCCAGCAGACGCAGCGGGAGTTACGAGCAGTACTTC
.,.,TRBV5-1,TRBJ2-5,CASSFLLETQYF,TGCGCCAGCAGCTTCCTCTTGGAGACCCAGTACTTC
.,.,TRBV9,TRBJ2-3,CASSVVGEDTQYF,TGTGCCAGCAGCGTAGTCGGGGAAGATACGCAGTATTTT
.,few,TRBV5-1,TRBJ1-1,CASSLDAGNTEAFF,TGCGCCAGCAGCTTGGATGCAGGGAACACTGAAGCTTTCTTT
.,.,TRBV18,TRBJ2-7,CASTDIPPYEQYF,TGTGCCAGCACGGACATCCCACCCTACGAGCAGTACTTC
.,.,TRBV9,TRBJ2-4,CASSVRPREPIAKNIQYF,TGTGCCAGCAGCGTGAGACCGAGGGAACCTATAGCCAAAAACATTCAGTACTTC
.,.,TRBV19,TRBJ1-1,CASSSGGTEAFF,TGTGCCAGTAGTTCCGGGGGGACTGAAGCTTTCTTT
.,.,TRBV7-6,TRBJ2-7,CASSGVEGEQYF,TGTGCCAGCAGCGGTGTAGAGGGCGAGCAGTACTTC
TRBD1,.,TRBV19,TRBJ1-1,CASRTGQNTEAFF,TGTGCCAGTAGGACAGGGCAGAACACTGAAGCTTTCTTT
.,.,TRBV7-9,TRBJ2-1,CASSSASDEQFF,TGTGCCAGCAGCTCCGCTAGCGATGAGCAGTTCTTC
.,.,TRBV5-5,TRBJ1-3,CASSLDRGSGNTIYF,TGTGCCAGCAGCCTGGATAGGGGTTCTGGAAACACCATATATTTT
.,.,TRBV27,TRBJ1-4,CASSQRGEKLFF,TGTGCCAGCAGCCAGCGGGGTGAAAAACTGTTTTTT
TRBD2,.,TRBV5-1,TRBJ2-1,CASSPLASGRVHVF,TGCGCCAGCAGCCCATTGGCTAGCGGGAGGGTCCACGTCTTC
.,.,TRBV30,TRBJ1-4,CAGTGVPNEKLFF,TGTGCCGGAACAGGAGTTCCTAATGAAAAACTGTTTTTT
.,.,TRBV5-1,TRBJ1-1,CASSLYRATNTEAFF,TGCGCCAGCAGCTTGTACAGGGCTACGAACACTGAAGCTTTCTTT
.,.,TRBV5-1,TRBJ1-2,CASSPDGINYGYTF,TGCGCCAGCAGCCCTGACGGGATCAACTATGGCTACACCTTC
.,.,TRBV7-6,TRBJ2-3,CASSVRVGRRDTQYF,TGTGCCAGCAGCGTCAGGGTGGGCAGAAGAGATACGCAGTATTTT
.,few,TRBV19,TRBJ2-7,CASALRDSPYEQYF,TGTGCCAGTGCCCTCCGGGACTCTCCATACGAGCAGTACTTC
.,.,TRBV14,TRBJ2-1,CASSQVGGRAEVF,TGTGCCAGCAGCCAAGTAGGGGGGAGGGCCGAGGTCTTC
TRBD2,.,TRBV27,TRBJ2-7,CASSLKAVTSPHEQYF,TGTGCCAGCAGTTTAAAGGCCGTGACTAGCCCCCACGAGCAGTACTTC
.,.,TRBV28,TRBJ2-2,CASSLSGATGLFF,TGTGCCAGCAGTTTATCGGGTGCGACGGGGCTGTTTTTT
.,.,TRBV4-2,TRBJ2-7,CASSQDHSSSYEQYF,TGTGCCAGCAGCCAAGATCATAGCAGCTCCTACGAGCAGTACTTC
TRBD2,.,TRBV7-3,TRBJ2-1,CASSLEGTSLYNEQFF,TGTGCCAGCAGCTTAGAAGGGACTAGCCTGTACAATGAGCAGTTCTTC
TRBD1,.,TRBV9,TRBJ2-6,CASSSDRVVSAGANVLTF,TGTGCCAGCAGTTCGGACAGGGTAGTTTCGGCTGGGGCCAACGTCCTGACTTTC
.,.,TRBV6-1,TRBJ1-1,CASIDGGWNTEAFF,TGTGCCAGCATAGACGGGGGATGGAACACTGAAGCTTTCTTT
TRBD2,.,TRBV9,TRBJ2-1,CASSVDSGGLNEQFF,TGTGCCAGCAGCGTAGACAGCGGGGGACTCAATGAGCAGTTCTTC
TRBD1,.,TRBV4-2,TRBJ1-1,CASSLRQGTEAFF,TGTGCCAGCAGCCTTCGACAGGGCACTGAAGCTTTCTTT
TRBD1,.,TRBV2,TRBJ1-2,CASGGTGHGYTF,TGTGCCAGCGGAGGGACAGGGCATGGCTACACCTTC
TRBD1,.,TRBV23-1,TRBJ2-3,CASSQLAGGAVETDTQYF,TGCGCCAGCAGTCAATTGGCAGGGGGCGCGGTTGAGACAGATACGCAGTATTTT
.,.,TRBV4-1,TRBJ1-1,CASSQGLAGEAFF,TGCGCCAGCAGCCAAGGTCTGGCGGGAGAAGCTTTCTTT
TRBD1,.,TRBV5-6,TRBJ1-2,CASGPTGRNYGYTF,TGTGCCAGCGGTCCGACAGGGAGGAACTATGGCTACACCTTC
.,.,TRBV28,TRBJ2-7,CASSVPSYSYYEQYF,TGTGCCAGCAGTGTCCCCTCGTACAGCTACTACGAGCAGTACTTC
TRBD1,.,TRBV7-9,TRBJ1-2,CASSLVQIRDRDSYGYTF,TGTGCCAGCAGCTTAGTTCAGATTCGGGACAGAGACTCTTATGGCTACACCTTC
.,.,TRBV5-1,TRBJ2-3,CASSLEQITDTQYF,TGCGCCAGCAGCTTGGAACAAATCACAGATACGCAGTATTTT
TRBD2,.,TRBV6-1,TRBJ2-5,CASTTSGGQETQYF,TGTGCCAGCACTACTAGCGGAGGCCAAGAGACCCAGTACTTC
TRBD2,once,TRBV5-6,TRBJ2-3,CASSFAGGTDTQYF,TGTGCCAGCAGCTTCGCGGGAGGGACAGATACGCAGTATTTT
TRBD1,few,TRBV30,TRBJ1-1,CAWSVRKGALGTEAFF,TGTGCCTGGAGTGTTAGGAAGGGGGCTCTGGGTACTGAAGCTTTCTTT
TRBD1,.,TRBV5-8,TRBJ1-2,CASSFSAGTGDYGYTF,TGTGCCAGCAGCTTCTCCGCCGGGACAGGGGACTATGGCTACACCTTC
.,few,TRBV9,TRBJ2-2,CASRGQPTTGELFF,TGTGCCAGCAGGGGACAACCGACGACCGGGGAGCTGTTTTTT
.,.,TRBV27,TRBJ1-4,CASSLVVGGTTTNEKLFF,TGTGCCAGCAGTTTAGTTGTCGGGGGGACTACAACTAATGAAAAACTGTTTTTT
TRBD2,.,TRBV5-6,TRBJ2-1,CASSGGLAGDKFF,TGTGCCAGCAGCGGGGGACTAGCGGGAGATAAGTTCTTC
TRBD2,once,TRBV7-9,TRBJ2-1,CASSLSGGSGRVEQFF,TGTGCCAGCAGCTTAAGTGGGGGTAGCGGGAGGGTTGAGCAGTTCTTC
.,.,TRBV4-2,TRBJ2-1,CASSQTRTDYNEQFF,TGTGCCAGCAGCCAAACAAGAACAGATTACAATGAGCAGTTCTTC
.,.,TRBV7-2,TRBJ2-7,CASSLRISGGADEQYF,TGTGCCAGCAGCTTACGGATTAGCGGAGGGGCCGACGAGCAGTACTTC
.,few,TRBV4-1,TRBJ2-7,CASSPEWTYYEQYF,TGCGCCAGCAGCCCTGAGTGGACTTACTACGAGCAGTACTTC
.,.,TRBV30,TRBJ2-3,CAWSTPITSTDTQYF,TGTGCCTGGAGTACGCCAATCACTAGCACAGATACGCAGTATTTT
.,.,TRBV28,TRBJ1-4,CASSLGVGRGKLFF,TGTGCCAGCAGTTTAGGTGTTGGCCGGGGAAAACTGTTTTTT
.,.,TRBV27,TRBJ2-3,CASSHTGHAPTDTQYF,TGTGCCAGCAGCCATACGGGACACGCACCCACAGATACGCAGTATTTT
.,.,TRBV7-2,TRBJ2-7,CASSLGAGYEQYF,TGTGCCAGCAGCTTAGGGGCCGGCTACGAGCAGTACTTC
.,.,TRBV27,TRBJ1-1,CASSLGGITEAFF,TGTGCCAGCAGTTTAGGCGGGATCACTGAAGCTTTCTTT